These T cell receptor beta chains were read from a single sample in a study of prognosis after radiotherapy for stage I lung cancer. In TCRdb, the multiplex PCR reads were re-called with MiXCR into one record per CDR3 protein. The table records 20,000 to 30,000 distinct CDR3 sequences, 40% of them present only once. Sequenced material: PBMCs, taken before or after stereotactic body radiation therapy (not recorded which). These receptor sequences come from a donor aged 50 or older with non-small cell lung cancer. CDR3s include the opening cysteine and the closing phenylalanine or tryptophan. Each record gives: CDR3 protein, CDR3 DNA, J gene, D gene, V gene, clone size. A D gene is named only where the DNA matches it firmly. Clone size, where shown, is once, few, many, or a class for clones that have expanded.

cdr3_aa: CASSYSNGGETQYF
cdr3_nt: TGTGCCAGCAGTTACTCGAATGGCGGGGAGACCCAGTACTTC
j_call: TRBJ2-5
d_call: NA
v_call: TRBV2
clone_size: NA

cdr3_aa: CSASMGGKAKNIQYF
cdr3_nt: TGCAGTGCTAGTATGGGAGGGAAGGCCAAAAACATTCAGTACTTC
j_call: TRBJ2-4
d_call: TRBD2
v_call: TRBV20-1
clone_size: NA

cdr3_aa: CASSRGVAGKETQYF
cdr3_nt: TGCGCCAGCAGCAGGGGTGTAGCGGGGAAAGAGACCCAGTACTTC
j_call: TRBJ2-5
d_call: TRBD2
v_call: TRBV5-1
clone_size: many

cdr3_aa: CASSQNALRGENTDTQYF
cdr3_nt: TGTGCCAGCAGCCAAAACGCTTTGCGGGGGGAGAACACAGATACGCAGTATTTT
j_call: TRBJ2-3
d_call: TRBD2
v_call: TRBV5-6
clone_size: NA

cdr3_aa: CSARDRSGSLYEQYF
cdr3_nt: TGCAGTGCTAGGGATCGTAGCGGGAGTCTGTACGAGCAGTACTTC
j_call: TRBJ2-7
d_call: TRBD2
v_call: TRBV20-1
clone_size: medium-sized

cdr3_aa: CSANIAGGPGTQYF
cdr3_nt: TGCAGTGCTAACATAGCGGGGGGGCCCGGGACCCAGTACTTC
j_call: TRBJ2-5
d_call: TRBD2
v_call: TRBV20-1
clone_size: once

cdr3_aa: CASSSTNPGNTIYF
cdr3_nt: TGTGCCAGCAGTTCGACAAACCCTGGAAACACCATATATTTT
j_call: TRBJ1-3
d_call: NA
v_call: TRBV7-6
clone_size: many

cdr3_aa: CASSYSASSYTF
cdr3_nt: TGTGCCAGCAGTTACTCAGCGAGCAGCTACACCTTC
j_call: TRBJ1-2
d_call: NA
v_call: TRBV6-5
clone_size: NA

cdr3_aa: CASSFLAGGGSVTQYF
cdr3_nt: TGTGCCAGCAGTTTTCTAGCGGGAGGGGGGAGTGTTACGCAGTATTTT
j_call: TRBJ2-3
d_call: TRBD2
v_call: TRBV27
clone_size: medium-sized

cdr3_aa: CSAESTGGCEQYF
cdr3_nt: TGCAGTGCTGAGTCCACAGGGGGTTGCGAGCAGTACTTC
j_call: TRBJ2-7
d_call: TRBD1
v_call: TRBV20-1
clone_size: NA

cdr3_aa: CASSHSDRAQETQYF
cdr3_nt: TGTGCCAGCAGCCATTCGGACAGGGCCCAAGAGACCCAGTACTTC
j_call: TRBJ2-5
d_call: TRBD1
v_call: TRBV4-2
clone_size: many

cdr3_aa: CASSLSLSPSSYNEQFF
cdr3_nt: TGTGCCAGCAGTCTGTCGTTGTCGCCGAGCTCCTACAATGAGCAGTTCTTC
j_call: TRBJ2-1
d_call: NA
v_call: TRBV6-1
clone_size: NA

cdr3_aa: CASSRFDRVDYGYTF
cdr3_nt: TGTGCCAGCAGCAGGTTTGACAGGGTGGACTATGGCTACACCTTC
j_call: TRBJ1-2
d_call: TRBD1
v_call: TRBV12-3/TRBV12-4
clone_size: NA

cdr3_aa: CASSQEVLAGGLFF
cdr3_nt: TGCGCCAGCAGCCAAGAAGTCCTAGCGGGAGGGTTGTTCTTC
j_call: TRBJ2-1
d_call: TRBD2
v_call: TRBV4-1
clone_size: NA

cdr3_aa: CARGGDRGAGELFF
cdr3_nt: TGTGCCAGGGGGGGGGACCGAGGGGCCGGGGAGCTGTTTTTT
j_call: TRBJ2-2
d_call: TRBD2
v_call: TRBV5-6
clone_size: NA

cdr3_aa: CASSIRGHYNEQFF
cdr3_nt: TGTGCCAGCAGTATACGGGGCCATTACAATGAGCAGTTCTTC
j_call: TRBJ2-1
d_call: NA
v_call: TRBV12-3/TRBV12-4
clone_size: NA

cdr3_aa: CASSHGDSLQPQYF
cdr3_nt: TGTGCCAGCAGTCATGGGGACAGTCTTCAGCCCCAGTATTTT
j_call: TRBJ2-3
d_call: TRBD1
v_call: TRBV27
clone_size: NA

cdr3_aa: CASSEEGGLRFGEQYF
cdr3_nt: TGTGCCAGCAGTGAAGAAGGGGGCCTCCGGTTCGGCGAGCAGTACTTC
j_call: TRBJ2-7
d_call: TRBD1
v_call: TRBV6-1
clone_size: many

cdr3_aa: CSAIESLNTEAFF
cdr3_nt: TGCAGTGCGATCGAGTCATTGAACACTGAAGCTTTCTTT
j_call: TRBJ1-1
d_call: NA
v_call: TRBV20-1
clone_size: many

cdr3_aa: CASSVGPIPFNSNQPQHF
cdr3_nt: TGTGCCAGCAGCGTAGGGCCCATCCCTTTTAATAGCAATCAGCCCCAGCATTTT
j_call: TRBJ1-5
d_call: NA
v_call: TRBV9
clone_size: once

cdr3_aa: CASSFAAGDRDEQYF
cdr3_nt: TGCGCCAGCAGCTTTGCGGCAGGGGATAGAGACGAGCAGTACTTC
j_call: TRBJ2-7
d_call: NA
v_call: TRBV5-1
clone_size: NA

cdr3_aa: CAIMGCTDTQYF
cdr3_nt: TGTGCCATCATGGGGTGCACAGATACGCAGTATTTT
j_call: TRBJ2-3
d_call: NA
v_call: TRBV10-3
clone_size: NA

cdr3_aa: CAWRASGSLANYEQYF
cdr3_nt: TGTGCCTGGAGAGCAAGCGGGAGTTTAGCTAACTACGAGCAGTACTTC
j_call: TRBJ2-7
d_call: TRBD2
v_call: TRBV30
clone_size: many

cdr3_aa: CASSLWYTQYF
cdr3_nt: TGTGCCAGCAGCTTATGGTATACGCAGTATTTT
j_call: TRBJ2-3
d_call: NA
v_call: TRBV7-3
clone_size: NA

cdr3_aa: CASSSRGGGETQYF
cdr3_nt: TGTGCCAGCAGCTCGCGGGGGGGCGGAGAGACCCAGTACTTC
j_call: TRBJ2-5
d_call: TRBD2
v_call: TRBV5-6
clone_size: many

cdr3_aa: CASSPEQGALYGNTIYF
cdr3_nt: TGCGCCAGCAGCCCAGAACAGGGGGCCTTATATGGAAACACCATATATTTT
j_call: TRBJ1-3
d_call: TRBD1
v_call: TRBV5-1
clone_size: NA

cdr3_aa: CASSFQNYEQYF
cdr3_nt: TGTGCCAGCAGTTTTCAGAACTACGAGCAGTACTTC
j_call: TRBJ2-7
d_call: NA
v_call: TRBV28
clone_size: medium-sized

cdr3_aa: CASIPRGDTQYF
cdr3_nt: TGTGCCAGCATCCCAAGGGGTGATACGCAGTATTTT
j_call: TRBJ2-3
d_call: NA
v_call: TRBV27
clone_size: NA

cdr3_aa: CAISTPGQGGNEQFF
cdr3_nt: TGTGCCATCAGTACCCCGGGACAGGGGGGCAATGAGCAGTTCTTC
j_call: TRBJ2-1
d_call: TRBD1
v_call: TRBV10-3
clone_size: NA

cdr3_aa: CASSSEGGSYNEQFF
cdr3_nt: TGTGCCAGCAGCAGCGAAGGGGGCTCCTACAATGAGCAGTTCTTC
j_call: TRBJ2-1
d_call: NA
v_call: TRBV7-3
clone_size: many

cdr3_aa: CASSSESGTSSYEHYF
cdr3_nt: TGTGCCAGCAGTTCCGAAAGTGGAACTAGCTCCTACGAGCATTACTTC
j_call: TRBJ2-7
d_call: NA
v_call: TRBV6-5
clone_size: NA

cdr3_aa: CASSPFLASSSEQYF
cdr3_nt: TGTGCCAGCAGCCCCTTCTTGGCTAGCAGCTCCGAGCAGTACTTC
j_call: TRBJ2-7
d_call: NA
v_call: TRBV9
clone_size: many